What follows is one TCR beta chain and its context. In germline, CDR1 is SGHNT, CDR2 YENEEA. This CDR3 has 15 residues. V lost 3 bases, J lost 0 bases, and 8 bases lay in between. The source of the sample is a study of T cell responses to AZD1222 COVID-19 vaccine. Libraries were prepared by immunoSEQ multiplex PCR; TCRdb keeps only in-frame clonotypes and omits some of them. Of over 130,000 clones listed, 92% were seen once; the top ten hold 3.3%. Sequenced here: peripheral blood, sampled 28 days after the second AZD1222 dose. J is TRBJ2-2 and V is TRBV11-3; D is ambiguous. The TCR originated in an adult who received the AZD1222 COVID-19 vaccine. The CDR3 DNA reads TGTGCCAGCAGCTTTGGTCAAACGAACACCGGGGAGCTGTTTTTT. It specifies CASSFGQTNTGELFF.